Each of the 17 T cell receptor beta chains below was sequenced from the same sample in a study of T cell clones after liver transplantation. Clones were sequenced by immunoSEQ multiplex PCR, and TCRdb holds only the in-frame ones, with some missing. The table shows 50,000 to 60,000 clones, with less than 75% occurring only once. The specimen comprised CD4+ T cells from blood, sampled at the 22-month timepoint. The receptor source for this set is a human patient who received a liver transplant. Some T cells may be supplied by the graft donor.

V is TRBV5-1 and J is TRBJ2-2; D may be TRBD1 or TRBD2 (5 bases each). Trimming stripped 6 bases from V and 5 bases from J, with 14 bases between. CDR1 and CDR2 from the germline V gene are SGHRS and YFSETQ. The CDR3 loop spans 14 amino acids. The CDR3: CASTSEEGTGELFF. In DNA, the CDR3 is TGCGCCAGCACCTCAGAAGAGGGGACCGGGGAGCTGTTTTTT.

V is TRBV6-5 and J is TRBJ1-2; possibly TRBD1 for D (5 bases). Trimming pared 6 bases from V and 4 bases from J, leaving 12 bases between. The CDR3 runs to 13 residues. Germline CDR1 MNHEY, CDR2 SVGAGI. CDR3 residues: CASRDDGTYGYTF. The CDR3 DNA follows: TGTGCCAGCAGGGACGACGGGACCTATGGCTACACCTTC.

The CDR3 loop is CASSQSAPSGNKSPLHF. The CDR3 DNA follows: TGTGCCAGCAGCCAATCAGCCCCCTCAGGGAACAAATCACCCCTCCACTTT. The genes are TRBV16 and TRBJ1-6; maybe TRBD1 (5 bases). Per the germline V gene, CDR1 is KGHSY and CDR2 is FQNENV. V lost 0 bases to trimming and J lost 10 bases, with 19 bases between them. There are 17 residues in the CDR3.

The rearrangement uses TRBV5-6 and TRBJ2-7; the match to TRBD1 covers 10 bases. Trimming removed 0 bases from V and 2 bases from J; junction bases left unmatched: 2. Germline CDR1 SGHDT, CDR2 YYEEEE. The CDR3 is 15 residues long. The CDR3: CASSLGQGATYEQYF. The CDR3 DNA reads TGTGCCAGCAGCTTGGGACAGGGGGCCACCTACGAGCAGTACTTC.

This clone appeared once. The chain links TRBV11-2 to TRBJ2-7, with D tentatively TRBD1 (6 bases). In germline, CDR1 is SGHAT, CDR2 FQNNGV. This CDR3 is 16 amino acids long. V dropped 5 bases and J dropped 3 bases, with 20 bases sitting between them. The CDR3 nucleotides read TGTGCCAGCAGCCCTGCTGGCTCGACAGGAGGCTACGAGCAGTACTTC. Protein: CASSPAGSTGGYEQYF.

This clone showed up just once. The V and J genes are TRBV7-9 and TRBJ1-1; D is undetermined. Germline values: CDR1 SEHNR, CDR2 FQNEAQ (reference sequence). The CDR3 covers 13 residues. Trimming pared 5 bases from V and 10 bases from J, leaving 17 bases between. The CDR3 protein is CASSADTIGGAFF. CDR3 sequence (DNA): TGTGCCAGCAGCGCAGACACCATCGGCGGAGCTTTCTTT.

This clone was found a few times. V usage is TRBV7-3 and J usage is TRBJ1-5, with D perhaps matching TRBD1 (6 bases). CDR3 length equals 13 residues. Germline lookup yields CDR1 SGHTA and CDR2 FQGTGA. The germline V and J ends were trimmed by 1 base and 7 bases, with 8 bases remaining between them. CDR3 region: CASSLIGGQPQHF. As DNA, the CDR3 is TGTGCCAGCAGCTTAATTGGGGGCCAGCCCCAGCATTTT. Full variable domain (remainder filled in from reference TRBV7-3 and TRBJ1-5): GAGVSQTPSNKVTEKGKYVELRCDPISGHTALYWYRQSLGQGPEFLIYFQGTGAADDSGLPNDRFFAVRPEGSVSTLKIQRTERGDSAVYLCASSLIGGQPQHFGDGTRLSIL.

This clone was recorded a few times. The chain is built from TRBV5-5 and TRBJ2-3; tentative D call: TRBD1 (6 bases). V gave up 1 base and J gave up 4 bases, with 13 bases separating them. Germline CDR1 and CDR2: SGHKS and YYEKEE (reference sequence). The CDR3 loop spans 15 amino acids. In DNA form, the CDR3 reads TGTGCCAGCAGCTTGAGGGGGATTACGGCAGATACGCAGTATTTT. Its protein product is CASSLRGITADTQYF.

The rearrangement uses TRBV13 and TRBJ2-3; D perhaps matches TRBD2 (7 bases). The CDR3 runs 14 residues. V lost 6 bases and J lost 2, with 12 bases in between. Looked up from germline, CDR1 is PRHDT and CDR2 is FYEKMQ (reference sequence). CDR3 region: CASRGGVDTDTQYF. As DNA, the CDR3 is TGTGCCAGCAGAGGGGGGGTGGACACAGATACGCAGTATTTT.

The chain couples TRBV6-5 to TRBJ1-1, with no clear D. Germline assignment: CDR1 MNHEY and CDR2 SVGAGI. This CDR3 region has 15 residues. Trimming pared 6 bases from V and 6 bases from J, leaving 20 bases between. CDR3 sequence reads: CASSLQYLFAAEAFF. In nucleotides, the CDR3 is TGTGCCAGCAGCCTTCAGTATCTGTTTGCAGCTGAAGCTTTCTTT.

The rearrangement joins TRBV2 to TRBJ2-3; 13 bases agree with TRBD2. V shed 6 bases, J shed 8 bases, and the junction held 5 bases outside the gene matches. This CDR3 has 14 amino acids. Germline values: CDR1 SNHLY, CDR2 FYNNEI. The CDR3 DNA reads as TGTGCCAGCAGGACTAGCGGGGGGAAAAGTACGCAGTATTTT. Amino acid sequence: CASRTSGGKSTQYF.

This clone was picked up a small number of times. The CDR3 spells CASSLGGANTEAFF. CDR3 bases: TGTGCCAGCAGCTTGGGCGGTGCGAACACTGAAGCTTTCTTT. V gene TRBV11-1 combines with J gene TRBJ1-1; D not certain. V dropped 3 bases and J dropped 1 base, with 9 bases sitting between them. The CDR3 runs 14 residues. Looked up from germline, CDR1 is SGHAT and CDR2 is FQDESV (reference sequence).

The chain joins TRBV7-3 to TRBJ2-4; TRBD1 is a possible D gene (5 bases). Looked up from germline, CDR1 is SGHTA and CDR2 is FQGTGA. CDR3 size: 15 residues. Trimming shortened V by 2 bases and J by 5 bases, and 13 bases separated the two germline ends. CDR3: CASSLSPGRENIQYF. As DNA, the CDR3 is TGTGCCAGCAGCTTATCCCCAGGGCGTGAAAACATTCAGTACTTC.

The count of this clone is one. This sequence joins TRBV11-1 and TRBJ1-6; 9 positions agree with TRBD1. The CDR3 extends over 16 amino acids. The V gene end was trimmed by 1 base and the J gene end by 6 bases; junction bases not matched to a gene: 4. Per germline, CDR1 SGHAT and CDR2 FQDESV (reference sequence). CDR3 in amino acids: CASSLDAGQGNSPLHF. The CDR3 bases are TGTGCCAGCAGCTTAGATGCGGGACAGGGTAATTCACCCCTCCACTTT.

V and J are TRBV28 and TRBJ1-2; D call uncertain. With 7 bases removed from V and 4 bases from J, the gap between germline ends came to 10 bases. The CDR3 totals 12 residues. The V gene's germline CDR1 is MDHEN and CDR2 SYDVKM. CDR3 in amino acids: CASKTAIYGYTF. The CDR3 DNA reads TGTGCCAGCAAAACAGCCATCTATGGCTACACCTTC.

As DNA, the CDR3 is TGCGCCAGCAGCTTGGCGGGGGGCCTAAACAATGAGCAGTTCTTC. Its translation: CASSLAGGLNNEQFF. The chain joins TRBV5-1 to TRBJ2-1; possible D gene TRBD2, 7 bases. Germline-derived CDR1 and CDR2 are SGHRS and YFSETQ. The CDR3 extends over 15 amino acids. V shed 0 bases and J shed 5 bases, with 12 bases lying between them.

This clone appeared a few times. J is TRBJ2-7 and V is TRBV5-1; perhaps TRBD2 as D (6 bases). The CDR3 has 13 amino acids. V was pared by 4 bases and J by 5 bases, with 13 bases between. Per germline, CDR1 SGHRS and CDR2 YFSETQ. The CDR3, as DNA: TGCGCCAGCAGCCAGGGAGGTGCCCACGAGCAGTACTTC. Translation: CASSQGGAHEQYF.